This T cell receptor (beta chain) was obtained from a study of T cell responses to AZD1222 COVID-19 vaccine. From germline, CDR1 is LGHDT and CDR2 YNNKEL (reference sequence). The trim removed 3 bases at V and 0 bases at J, leaving 0 bases unmatched. The CDR3 loop spans 15 amino acids. The study's findings and limits: Among the donors, most were white British and more were female, and clonal diversity was possibly underestimated. The number of AZD1222 recipients seropositive at baseline was only six. Mapped onto spike, vaccine-associated CD4 TCRs spanned it and were dominant at 160-218 and 743-854.

A word on this clone: As yet, its antigen is unknown.

Assay used: immunoSEQ multiplex PCR; TCRdb lists only in-frame clones, some missing. The repertoire holds 120,000 or so clones, with 90% as singletons. The receptor comes from an adult in good health. This material consisted of peripheral blood, taken on day 0 of AZD1222 vaccination. This chain uses TRBV3-1 (or the pseudogene TRBV3-2) with TRBJ2-2; 8 bases match TRBD1. The CDR3 region has the DNA TGTGCCAGCAGCCAGGGACAGGCGAACACCGGGGAGCTGTTTTTT. This sequence encodes CASSQGQANTGELFF.